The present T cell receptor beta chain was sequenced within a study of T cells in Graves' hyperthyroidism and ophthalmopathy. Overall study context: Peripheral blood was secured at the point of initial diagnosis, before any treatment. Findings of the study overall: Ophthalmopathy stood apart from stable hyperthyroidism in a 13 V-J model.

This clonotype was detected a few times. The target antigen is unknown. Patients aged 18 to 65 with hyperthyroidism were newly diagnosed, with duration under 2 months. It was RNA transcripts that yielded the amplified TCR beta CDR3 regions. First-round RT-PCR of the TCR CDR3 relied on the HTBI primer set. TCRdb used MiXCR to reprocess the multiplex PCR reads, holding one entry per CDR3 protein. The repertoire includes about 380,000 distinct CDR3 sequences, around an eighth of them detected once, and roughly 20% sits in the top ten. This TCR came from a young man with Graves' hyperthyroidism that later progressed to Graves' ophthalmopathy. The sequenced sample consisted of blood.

The CDR3 sequence: CASSLVDSWTDTQYF. The CDR3 DNA is TGTGCCAGCAGTTTAGTGGACTCATGGACAGATACGCAGTATTTT. The rearrangement uses TRBV12-3 or TRBV12-4 and TRBJ2-3, with D maybe TRBD2 (5 bases). CDR3 length: 15 residues. V lost 1 base and J 3 bases, leaving 11 bases between the germline ends.